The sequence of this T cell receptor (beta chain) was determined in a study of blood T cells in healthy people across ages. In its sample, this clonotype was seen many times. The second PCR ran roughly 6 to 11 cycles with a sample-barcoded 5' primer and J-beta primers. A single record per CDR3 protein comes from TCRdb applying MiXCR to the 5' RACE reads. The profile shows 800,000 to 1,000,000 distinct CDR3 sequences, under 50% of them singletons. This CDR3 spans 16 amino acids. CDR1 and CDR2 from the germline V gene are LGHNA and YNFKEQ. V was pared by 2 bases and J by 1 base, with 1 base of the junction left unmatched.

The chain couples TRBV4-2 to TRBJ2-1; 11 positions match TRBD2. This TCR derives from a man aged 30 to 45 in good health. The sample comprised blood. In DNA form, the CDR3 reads TGTGCCAGCAGCCAACGGACTAGCGGGTCCTACAATGAGCAGTTCTTC. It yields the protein CASSQRTSGSYNEQFF.